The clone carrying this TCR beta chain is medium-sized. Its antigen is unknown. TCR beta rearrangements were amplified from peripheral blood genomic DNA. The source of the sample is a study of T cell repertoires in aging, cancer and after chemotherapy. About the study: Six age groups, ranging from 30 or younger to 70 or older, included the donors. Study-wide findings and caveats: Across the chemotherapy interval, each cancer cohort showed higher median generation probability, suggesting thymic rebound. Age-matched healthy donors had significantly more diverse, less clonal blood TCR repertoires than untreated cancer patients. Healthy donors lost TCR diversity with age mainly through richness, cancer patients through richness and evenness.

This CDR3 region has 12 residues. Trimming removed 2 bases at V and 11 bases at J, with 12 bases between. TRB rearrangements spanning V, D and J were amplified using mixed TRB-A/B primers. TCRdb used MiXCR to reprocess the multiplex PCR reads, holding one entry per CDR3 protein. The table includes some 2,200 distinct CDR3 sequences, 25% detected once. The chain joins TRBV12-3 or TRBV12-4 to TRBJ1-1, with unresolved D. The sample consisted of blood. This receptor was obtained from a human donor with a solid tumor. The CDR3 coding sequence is TGTGCCAGCAGTTTACTAGGAGAAGGGGCTTTCTTT. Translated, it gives CASSLLGEGAFF.